This TCR beta chain was sequenced in a study of shared clonotypes between healthy human individuals. The V gene lost 0 bases and the J gene lost 2 bases, with 14 bases spanning the gap. Per the germline V gene, CDR1 is WNHNN and CDR2 is SYGVQD (reference sequence). The CDR3 sequence is 16 residues long. Sorted-subset replicate PCRs used roughly 180 ng DNA, about 30,000 T cell genomes. Sequenced by immunoSEQ multiplex PCR; TCRdb stores in-frame clones only, minus some. This table holds about 2.4 million clones, over 85% found once. The chain has TRBV10-1 and TRBJ2-7, with D unclear. The source is a man aged 18 to 30 in good health. Input material: naive CD4+ T cells sorted from blood. Subset defined: CD45RA+ positively selected. CDR3 sequence (DNA): TGCGCCAGCAGTGAGTCGCCGTCAGTCGGCCCCTACGAGCAGTACTTC. This encodes CASSESPSVGPYEQYF.